A selection of T cell receptor beta chains follows, all from one sample in a study of T cells after posttransplantation cyclophosphamide. Assay used: immunoSEQ multiplex PCR; TCRdb lists only in-frame clones, some missing. This sample has about 34,000 clones, each found more than once. Sequences were obtained from PBMCs. These TCRs come from a woman between 50 and 59 years old in good health and a related stem cell transplant donor. Both conserved end residues are part of each CDR3. D genes are given only for firm matches. Expanded clones are given a class, and other clones once, few, many or no size at all.

V: TRBV7-3
length: 13
size: .
D: TRBD1
J: TRBJ1-2
DNA: TGTGCCAGCAGCTTTACAGGGGAGGGTGGCTACACCTTC
CDR3: CASSFTGEGGYTF

V: TRBV6-2/TRBV6-3
length: 15
size: many
D: TRBD1
J: TRBJ1-4
DNA: TGTGCCAGCAGTTCCCCCGGGACAGGGGATGAAAAACTGTTTTTT
CDR3: CASSSPGTGDEKLFF

V: TRBV6-6
length: 15
size: many
D: TRBD1
J: TRBJ2-1
DNA: TGTGCCAGCAGCTCCGGACAGGGCATATACAATGAGCAGTTCTTC
CDR3: CASSSGQGIYNEQFF

V: TRBV19
length: 14
size: few
D: .
J: TRBJ2-5
DNA: TGTGCCAGTTCCCTCGACGGGGTAGTTCAGACCCAGTACTTC
CDR3: CASSLDGVVQTQYF

V: TRBV4-2
length: 15
size: few
D: .
J: TRBJ1-5
DNA: TGTGCCAGCAGCCAAGACGAAGGGGCACATCAGCCCCAGCATTTT
CDR3: CASSQDEGAHQPQHF

V: TRBV12-3/TRBV12-4
length: 16
size: few
D: TRBD2
J: TRBJ2-5
DNA: TGTGCCAGCAGTTTCTATAGCGGGAGGGGCAGGGAGACCCAGTACTTC
CDR3: CASSFYSGRGRETQYF

V: TRBV28
length: 14
size: many
D: TRBD1
J: TRBJ2-7
DNA: TGTGCCAGCTCCCCGGGACAGTCCCCTCACGAGCAGTACTTC
CDR3: CASSPGQSPHEQYF

V: TRBV9
length: 13
size: few
D: TRBD1
J: TRBJ1-1
DNA: TGTGCCAGCAAGGCAGGGGGGAACACTGAAGCTTTCTTT
CDR3: CASKAGGNTEAFF

V: TRBV27
length: 15
size: few
D: TRBD2
J: TRBJ2-7
DNA: TGTGCCAGCAGTTTAGGCCTAGCGGCCCCCTACGAGCAGTACTTC
CDR3: CASSLGLAAPYEQYF

V: TRBV7-3
length: 14
size: .
D: .
J: TRBJ2-3
DNA: TGTGCCAGCAGCCCTCTCCCCACATCAGATACGCAGTATTTT
CDR3: CASSPLPTSDTQYF

V: TRBV9
length: 16
size: many
D: TRBD1
J: TRBJ2-2
DNA: TGTGCCAGCAGTTTCCTGACAGGGGGATCCACCGGGGAGCTGTTTTTT
CDR3: CASSFLTGGSTGELFF

V: TRBV30
length: 16
size: .
D: .
J: TRBJ1-2
DNA: TGTGCCTGGAGTGCCCCGGGAGGGGCCCTCCGCTATGGCTACACCTTC
CDR3: CAWSAPGGALRYGYTF

V: TRBV6-1
length: 13
size: many
D: TRBD1
J: TRBJ1-1
DNA: TGTGCCGCTCACAAGGGGGCTGACACTGAAGCTTTCTTT
CDR3: CAAHKGADTEAFF

V: TRBV14
length: 16
size: many
D: .
J: TRBJ2-1
DNA: TGTGCCAGCAGCCGTCCAGGGGATCTTAGGGACAATGAGCAGTTCTTC
CDR3: CASSRPGDLRDNEQFF

V: TRBV7-9
length: 13
size: many
D: .
J: TRBJ2-5
DNA: TGTGCCAGCAGCTATTGGACAGATGGCACCCAGTACTTC
CDR3: CASSYWTDGTQYF

V: TRBV12-3/TRBV12-4
length: 15
size: few
D: TRBD1
J: TRBJ1-2
DNA: TGTGCCAGCAGTGGGCGGCGTGGGCAGGGGGCACGGCGGACCTTC
CDR3: CASSGRRGQGARRTF

V: TRBV30
length: 12
size: .
D: .
J: TRBJ1-6
DNA: TGCATTCACGAGCACGGGTATTCACCCCTCCACTTT
CDR3: CIHEHGYSPLHF

V: TRBV27
length: 14
size: many
D: TRBD1
J: TRBJ2-3
DNA: TGTGCCAGCAGTCTGGACAGGCACACAGATACGCAGTATTTT
CDR3: CASSLDRHTDTQYF

V: TRBV6-1
length: 15
size: many
D: TRBD2
J: TRBJ2-2
DNA: TGTGCCAGCAAATCACTAGCGGGAGACACCGGGGAGCTGTTTTTT
CDR3: CASKSLAGDTGELFF

V: TRBV12-5
length: 15
size: few
D: .
J: TRBJ1-2
DNA: TGTGCTAGTGGTTTGGACGTGGGGGGGCCCTATGGCTACACCTTC
CDR3: CASGLDVGGPYGYTF

V: TRBV5-1
length: 17
size: many
D: TRBD1
J: TRBJ1-2
DNA: TGCGCCAGCAGCTTGGGGCCAAGGGGGACAGGCGATTATGGCTACACCTTC
CDR3: CASSLGPRGTGDYGYTF

V: TRBV18
length: 17
size: many
D: TRBD2
J: TRBJ2-1
DNA: TGTGCCAGCTCACCAGCACTAGCGGACCTCTCCTACAATGAGCAGTTCTTC
CDR3: CASSPALADLSYNEQFF

V: TRBV7-6
length: 14
size: many
D: .
J: TRBJ1-4
DNA: TGTGCCAGCAGCTCCCAGGGAGCTAATGAAAAACTGTTTTTT
CDR3: CASSSQGANEKLFF

V: TRBV5-6
length: 15
size: many
D: .
J: TRBJ1-1
DNA: TGTGCCAGCAGCTTGGTCGACAAATTGAACACTGAAGCTTTCTTT
CDR3: CASSLVDKLNTEAFF

V: TRBV4-3
length: 15
size: .
D: .
J: TRBJ2-5
DNA: TGCGCCAGCAGCCGTCTCGCGCGGGGACAAGAGACCCAGTACTTC
CDR3: CASSRLARGQETQYF

V: TRBV9
length: 14
size: few
D: TRBD1
J: TRBJ1-2
DNA: TGTGCCAGCAGCGTAGTTAGGACAGGGGGTGGCTACACCTTC
CDR3: CASSVVRTGGGYTF

V: TRBV6-5
length: 15
size: .
D: TRBD1
J: TRBJ1-6
DNA: TGTGCCAGCAGGGAGGGACAGGGGATTTCTTCACCCCTCCACTTT
CDR3: CASREGQGISSPLHF

V: TRBV12-3/TRBV12-4
length: 11
size: many
D: .
J: TRBJ1-1
DNA: TGTGCCAGCAGCCGGGACATACAAGCTTTCTTT
CDR3: CASSRDIQAFF

V: TRBV27
length: 17
size: many
D: .
J: TRBJ1-5
DNA: TGTGCCAGCAGTTCCCTGGGGGGGGGCCTCGGGGATCAGCCCCAGCATTTT
CDR3: CASSSLGGGLGDQPQHF

V: TRBV29-1
length: 16
size: .
D: .
J: TRBJ2-1
DNA: TGCAGCGTGGGCGCTCGGCGGGTGATGTCCTACAATGAGCAGTTCTTC
CDR3: CSVGARRVMSYNEQFF

V: TRBV27
length: 14
size: few
D: .
J: TRBJ1-6
DNA: TGTGCCAGCAGTGGGAGGGACATTCTATCACCCCTCCACTTT
CDR3: CASSGRDILSPLHF

V: TRBV5-4
length: 13
size: many
D: .
J: TRBJ1-2
DNA: TGTGCCAGCAGCTTTGGAGTCCCGGGGGGCTACACCTTC
CDR3: CASSFGVPGGYTF

V: TRBV6-5
length: 13
size: .
D: .
J: TRBJ1-1
DNA: TGTGCCAGCAGTTACCACGGGGGGACTGAAGCTTTCTTT
CDR3: CASSYHGGTEAFF

V: TRBV19
length: 20
size: few
D: TRBD2
J: TRBJ2-3
DNA: TGTGCCAGTAGTTTCGGACTAGCGGTAACCCGAGAACTTAGCACAGATACGCAGTATTTT
CDR3: CASSFGLAVTRELSTDTQYF

V: TRBV7-8
length: 13
size: many
D: TRBD1
J: TRBJ2-7
DNA: TGTGCCAGCAGCCGTGGATCAGGGGGTGAGCAGTACTTC
CDR3: CASSRGSGGEQYF

V: TRBV30
length: 13
size: few
D: TRBD1
J: TRBJ2-5
DNA: TGTGCCTGGGACAGGGGTCTTCAAGAGACCCAGTACTTC
CDR3: CAWDRGLQETQYF

V: TRBV20-1
length: 11
size: many
D: .
J: TRBJ2-1
DNA: TGCAGTGCGGAACAGGGCAATGAGCAGTTCTTC
CDR3: CSAEQGNEQFF

V: TRBV12-5
length: 20
size: many
D: .
J: TRBJ2-2
DNA: TGTGCTAGTGGTTTCCAGCTACACGGAGAGAGCGAAACAAACACCGGGGAGCTGTTTTTT
CDR3: CASGFQLHGESETNTGELFF

V: TRBV7-3
length: 16
size: many
D: TRBD2
J: TRBJ2-1
DNA: TGTGCCAGCAGCCTGATAGCGGGAGGGCTTAACAATGAGCAGTTCTTC
CDR3: CASSLIAGGLNNEQFF

V: TRBV12-3/TRBV12-4
length: 15
size: many
D: TRBD1
J: TRBJ2-1
DNA: TGTGCCAGCAGGAAGACAGGGACGGCGGACAATGAGCAGTTCTTC
CDR3: CASRKTGTADNEQFF

V: TRBV11-1
length: 15
size: many
D: .
J: TRBJ1-1
DNA: TGTGCCAGCAGCCCCCCGGGACACATGAACACTGAAGCTTTCTTT
CDR3: CASSPPGHMNTEAFF

V: TRBV5-5
length: 15
size: many
D: .
J: TRBJ2-7
DNA: TGTGCCAGCAGCCCCCGGACTACCCTTACCTACGAGCAGTACTTC
CDR3: CASSPRTTLTYEQYF

V: TRBV5-1
length: 16
size: many
D: .
J: TRBJ2-2
DNA: TGCGCCAGCAGCTTGGTGCAGGGTACGGACACCGGGGAGCTGTTTTTT
CDR3: CASSLVQGTDTGELFF

V: TRBV30
length: 11
size: few
D: .
J: TRBJ1-1
DNA: TGTGCCTTCGCCAGTCACACTGAAGCTTTCTTT
CDR3: CAFASHTEAFF

V: TRBV29-1
length: 12
size: few
D: .
J: TRBJ1-4
DNA: TGCAGCGTTGAACTCGAGGGGGAAAAACTGTTTTTT
CDR3: CSVELEGEKLFF

V: TRBV12-3/TRBV12-4
length: 13
size: many
D: TRBD1
J: TRBJ2-5
DNA: TGTGCCAGCAGGATCAGGGGGCTCGTGACCCAGTACTTC
CDR3: CASRIRGLVTQYF

V: TRBV7-9
length: 14
size: many
D: .
J: TRBJ1-2
DNA: TGTGCCAGCAGCCCAGGATCGGTTAACTATGGCTACACCTTC
CDR3: CASSPGSVNYGYTF

V: TRBV5-1
length: 16
size: many
D: TRBD1
J: TRBJ2-7
DNA: TGCGCCAGCAGCTTGAATCCCCACGGACAGGCTAACGAGCAGTACTTC
CDR3: CASSLNPHGQANEQYF

V: TRBV10-3
length: 16
size: medium-sized
D: TRBD2
J: TRBJ2-1
DNA: TGTGCCATCAGTGAGGAACTAGCGGGAGGCTACAATGAGCAGTTCTTC
CDR3: CAISEELAGGYNEQFF